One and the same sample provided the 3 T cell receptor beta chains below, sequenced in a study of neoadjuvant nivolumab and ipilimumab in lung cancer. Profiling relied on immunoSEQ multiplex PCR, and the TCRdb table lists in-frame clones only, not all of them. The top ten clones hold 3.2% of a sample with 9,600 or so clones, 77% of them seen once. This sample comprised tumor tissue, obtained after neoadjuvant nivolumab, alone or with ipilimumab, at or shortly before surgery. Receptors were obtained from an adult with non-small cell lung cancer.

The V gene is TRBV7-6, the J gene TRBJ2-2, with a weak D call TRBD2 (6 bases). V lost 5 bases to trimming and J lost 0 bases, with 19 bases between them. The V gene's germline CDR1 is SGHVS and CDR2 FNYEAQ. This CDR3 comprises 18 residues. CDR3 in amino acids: CASSLQRWGEANTGELFF. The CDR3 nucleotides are TGTGCCAGCAGCCTGCAACGCTGGGGGGAAGCGAACACCGGGGAGCTGTTTTTT.

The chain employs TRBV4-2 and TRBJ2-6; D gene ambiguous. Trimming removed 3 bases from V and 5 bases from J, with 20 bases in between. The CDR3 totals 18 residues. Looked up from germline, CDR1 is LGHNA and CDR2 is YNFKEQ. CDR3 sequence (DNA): TGTGCCAGCAGCCATCCCGTCAGGTTACAAAGTCGGGCCAACGTCCTGACTTTC. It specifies CASSHPVRLQSRANVLTF.

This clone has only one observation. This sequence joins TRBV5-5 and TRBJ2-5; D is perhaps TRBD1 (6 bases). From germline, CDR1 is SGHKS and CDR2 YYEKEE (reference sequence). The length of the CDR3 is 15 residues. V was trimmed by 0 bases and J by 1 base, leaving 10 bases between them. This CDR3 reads CASSLDGQPQETQYF. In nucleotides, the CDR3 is TGTGCCAGCAGCTTGGACGGACAGCCCCAAGAGACCCAGTACTTC.